This TCR beta chain is from a study of CD8 T cells in ankylosing spondylitis. Findings of the study overall: There were earlier reports of some motif variants in reactive arthritis synovial fluid and blood. Apparently characteristic of ankylosing spondylitis blood was a TCR beta motif (about 8 highly homologous variants). Disease-linked clones reportedly showed significant enrichment in matched ankylosing spondylitis synovial fluid. CD8+ by phenotype, disease-linked clones were relatively rare in peripheral blood.

Quantitative molecular-barcoded 5'-RACE generated the TCR beta libraries. Using its own MiXCR run on the 5' RACE reads, TCRdb lists one record per CDR3 protein. The sample yields roughly 700,000 distinct CDR3 sequences, roughly 19% seen once. Notes on this clonotype: The target antigen is unknown.

Germline lookup yields CDR1 MDHEN and CDR2 SYDVKM. The CDR3 runs to 11 residues. V was cut by 3 bases and J by 6 bases, with 6 bases left in between. The sequenced sample consisted of blood, either unsorted or a sorted T cell fraction (not recorded which). The V gene is TRBV28, the J gene TRBJ2-7; D remains unclear. This sequence originates from a male donor with ankylosing spondylitis. DNA of the CDR3: TGTGCCAGCAGTTTCTCGCGCGAGCAGTACTTC. Protein: CASSFSREQYF.